This TCR beta chain was documented in a study of T cell repertoires in aging, cancer and after chemotherapy. Multiplex touch-down PCR with TRB-A/B primers amplified rearranged V-D-J TRB sequences. TCRdb recomputed calls from the multiplex PCR reads with MiXCR, one row per CDR3 protein. The data contain approximately 10,000 distinct CDR3 sequences, under 30% of them singletons. The template was genomic DNA from peripheral blood, not RNA. Overall study results and limits: Untreated cancer patients had significantly lower blood TCR diversity than age-matched healthy donors.

With 5 bases clipped from V and 1 base from J, the junction kept 10 bases outside the gene matches. Per germline, CDR1 MDHEN and CDR2 SYDVKM. This CDR3 is built from 16 residues. This clonotype was recorded a few times. Its target is unknown. Sample: blood. The chain links TRBV28 to TRBJ1-1; 7 positions agree with TRBD1. This receptor was taken from a human donor in good health. The CDR3 reads CASSPSGQGGNTEAFF. The CDR3 nucleotides read TGTGCCAGCAGTCCCTCCGGGCAGGGGGGGAACACTGAAGCTTTCTTT.